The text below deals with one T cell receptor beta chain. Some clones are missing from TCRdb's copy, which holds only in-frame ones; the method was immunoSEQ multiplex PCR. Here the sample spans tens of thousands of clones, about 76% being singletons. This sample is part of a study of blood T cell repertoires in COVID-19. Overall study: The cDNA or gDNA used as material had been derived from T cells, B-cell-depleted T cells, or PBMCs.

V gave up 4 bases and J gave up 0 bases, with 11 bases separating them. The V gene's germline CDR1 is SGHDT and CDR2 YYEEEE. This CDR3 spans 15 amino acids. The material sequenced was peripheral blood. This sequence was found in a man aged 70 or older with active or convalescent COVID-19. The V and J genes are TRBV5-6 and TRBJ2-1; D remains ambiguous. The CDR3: CASSLRRSSYNEQFF. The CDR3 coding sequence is TGTGCCAGCAGCCTCCGACGGAGCTCCTACAATGAGCAGTTCTTC.